The clone carrying this T cell receptor beta chain occurred many times. Its antigen is not known. This sample is drawn from a study of regulatory T cells in long-lasting Graves disease. Construction of TCR beta libraries relied on iRepertoire HTBI primers and on Arm-PCR targeting CDR3 regions. MiXCR, applied by TCRdb to the multiplex PCR reads, yields one record per CDR3 protein. In the table there are approximately 560,000 distinct CDR3 sequences, about 15% of which are singletons. Time point specified: newly diagnosed GD, antithyroid drugs for less than 3 months. The TCR library used RNA extracted from PBMCs. Study observations and caveats: Persistent Graves' patients showed a TCR diversity that was lower than that of newly diagnosed ones. There was favoring of TRBV28, TRBJ1-2 and TRBJ2-5 in persistent disease.

Per germline, CDR1 SGHDT and CDR2 YYEEEE. The V and J ends lost 4 bases and 5 bases, in that order; junction bases with no gene match: 7. The CDR3 runs to 14 residues. The sample was also linked to a second study, of T cells in Graves' hyperthyroidism and ophthalmopathy.

Material: peripheral blood mononuclear cells (PBMCs), obtained at new diagnosis, from a patient treated with antithyroid drugs. This clonotype originated in a man between 18 and 29 years old with Graves disease. This rearrangement joins TRBV5-6 to TRBJ2-3, with 7 bases matching TRBD1. The CDR3 spells CASSIPDREDTQYF. For the CDR3, the DNA is TGTGCCAGCAGCATACCCGACAGGGAAGATACGCAGTATTTT. The entire variable domain, with the rest obtained from reference TRBV5-6 and TRBJ2-3, is as follows: DAGVTQSPTHLIKTRGQQVTLRCSPKSGHDTVSWYQQALGQGPQFIFQYYEEEERQRGNFPDRFSGHQFPNYSSELNVNALLLGDSALYLCASSIPDREDTQYFGPGTRLTVL.